These 20 T cell receptor beta chains originate from one sample sequenced in a study of TIL therapy for anti-PD-1-resistant metastatic lung cancer (dated by TCRdb to the early 2020s). TCR beta CDR3 regions were amplified from genomic DNA by bias-controlled multiplex PCR with the immunoSEQ v3 hsTCRB kit. This immuneACCESS table, as held by TCRdb, lists in-frame sequences with V and J called but not all clones. Of the missing ones, under half trace to an unresolved V gene in checked studies; the others have no known cause. The sample yields fewer than 60,000 clones; 80% to 90% were counted once. 5% of the sample comes from the top ten. The meaning of the sample's time point label: pre-treatment sample, taken before nivolumab and TIL therapy. Sequencing used blood, obtained at baseline. The receptors derive from a person between 25 and 79 years old with non-small cell lung cancer.

This clone was picked up a small number of times. The chain uses TRBV7-9 and TRBJ2-2, with D hard to call. This CDR3 has 14 amino acids. CDR1 and CDR2 from the germline V gene are SEHNR and FQNEAQ (reference sequence). The V gene lost 4 bases and the J gene lost 5 bases, with 11 bases spanning the gap. The DNA of the CDR3 is TGTGCCAGCAGCTCACCTGCTAGAACCGGGGAGCTGTTTTTT. Protein: CASSSPARTGELFF.

The chain carries TRBV29-1 and TRBJ2-3, with D possibly being TRBD1 or TRBD2 (6 bases each). Deletions cut 6 bases from V and 4 bases from J, with 11 bases between. CDR3 length equals 12 residues. Germline loops: CDR1 SQVTM, CDR2 ANQGSEA. The CDR3 DNA sequence: TGCAGCGTAGCAGGGGAGGCAGATACGCAGTATTTT. It specifies CSVAGEADTQYF.

The chain has TRBV6-6 and TRBJ2-7; possibly TRBD1 or TRBD2 for D (5 bases each). This CDR3 comprises 15 residues. The V end lost 6 bases, the J end lost 3 bases, and 18 bases lay between the germline ends. The germline CDR1 and CDR2 sequences are MNHNY and SVGAGI (reference sequence). The CDR3 DNA reads as TGTGCCAGCAGGCCGTTAGTCGGGGCCAACTACGAGCAGTACTTC. Encoded protein: CASRPLVGANYEQYF.

The V call is TRBV24-1, the J call TRBJ2-3, with a tentative D call TRBD1 (5 bases). This CDR3 has 12 amino acids. Germline V gene sequence: CDR1 KGHDR, CDR2 SFDVKD. V was cut by 1 base and J by 8 bases, with 6 bases left in between. This chain's CDR3 is CATSDFRGTQYF. The CDR3 region has the DNA TGTGCCACCAGTGATTTTAGGGGTACGCAGTATTTT.

The chain links TRBV18 to TRBJ2-7, with 9 bases identical to TRBD2. The V gene end was trimmed by 1 base and the J gene end by 4 bases; junction bases not matched to a gene: 5. The germline gives CDR1 KGHSH, CDR2 LQKENI. The CDR3 spans 15 residues. CDR3: CASSPLSGSAYEQYF. DNA for the CDR3: TGTGCCAGCTCACCACTTAGCGGGAGTGCTTACGAGCAGTACTTC. Drawing the rest from reference TRBV18 and TRBJ2-7, the complete variable domain is NAGVMQNPRHLVRRRGQEARLRCSPMKGHSHVYWYRQLPEEGLKFMVYLQKENIIDESGMPKERFSAEFPKEGPSILRIQQVVRGDSAAYFCASSPLSGSAYEQYFGPGTRLTVT.

The V and J genes are TRBV24-1 and TRBJ2-3; no clear D gene. Trimming pared 5 bases from V and 0 bases from J, leaving 11 bases between. The CDR3 runs to 15 residues. Germline CDR1 is KGHDR and CDR2 is SFDVKD. The chain's CDR3 is CATSGHLASTDTQYF. The DNA of the CDR3 is TGTGCCACCAGTGGTCACTTGGCGAGCACAGATACGCAGTATTTT.

The genes are TRBV5-4 and TRBJ2-7; TRBD1 matches 7 bases. The germline CDR1 and CDR2 sequences are SGHNT and YYREEE (reference sequence). CDR3 length: 17 amino acids. The V segment lost 4 bases and the J segment 6 bases; nucleotides outside the gene matches: 19. In DNA, the CDR3 is TGTGCCAGCAGCAGAACCCCCACTGACAGGGAAATCGGCGAGCAGTACTTC. Translation gives CASSRTPTDREIGEQYF.

The gene calls are TRBV27 and TRBJ2-5, with 9 bases lining up with TRBD1. From germline, CDR1 is MNHEY and CDR2 SMNVEV (reference sequence). V dropped 7 bases and J dropped 5; count of bases not matched to a gene: 11. This CDR3 contains 15 residues. CDR3 sequence: CASTGTGLSRETQYF. CDR3 DNA: TGTGCCAGCACGGGGACAGGGCTTTCTCGGGAGACCCAGTACTTC.

The J gene is TRBJ1-2, the V gene TRBV7-2; D unresolved. CDR3 length: 12 amino acids. V was cut by 1 base and J by 5 bases, with 5 bases left in between. Germline V gene sequence: CDR1 SGHTA, CDR2 FQGNSA. The CDR3 nucleotides are TGTGCCAGCAGCTTAGATGGTTATGGCTACACCTTC. Its protein is CASSLDGYGYTF.

The chain combines TRBV27 with TRBJ1-2, with D maybe TRBD1 (5 bases). Looked up from germline, CDR1 is MNHEY and CDR2 is SMNVEV (reference sequence). Trimming shortened V by 5 bases and J by 8 bases, and 21 bases separated the two germline ends. The CDR3 extends over 15 amino acids. The CDR3 loop is CASSPRGLGLYGYTF. CDR3 bases: TGTGCCAGCAGTCCCCGGGGCCTGGGATTGTACGGCTACACCTTC.

The chain joins TRBV6-1 to TRBJ2-7, with D perhaps matching TRBD1 (7 bases). Between the trimmed V and J ends, which lost 2 bases and 6 bases, there was a span of 14 bases. Germline-derived CDR1 and CDR2 are MNHNS and SASEGT. The CDR3 loop spans 14 amino acids. The CDR3 sequence is CASSEQGGHGEQYF. In nucleotides, the CDR3 is TGTGCCAGCAGTGAACAGGGGGGTCACGGCGAGCAGTACTTC.

This chain joins TRBV2 and TRBJ2-2; D may match TRBD1 or TRBD2 (5 bases each). Trimming removed 5 bases from V and 6 bases from J, with 16 bases in between. Germline loops: CDR1 SNHLY, CDR2 FYNNEI. This CDR3 region has 15 residues. CDR3 region: CASSKQNRDAGELFF. The DNA of the CDR3 is TGTGCCAGCAGTAAACAGAACCGGGACGCCGGGGAGCTGTTTTTT. The variable domain in full, with the rest retrieved from reference TRBV2 and TRBJ2-2, is EPEVTQTPSHQVTQMGQEVILRCVPISNHLYFYWYRQILGQKVEFLVSFYNNEISEKSEIFDDQFSVERPDGSNFTLKIRSTKLEDSAMYFCASSKQNRDAGELFFGEGSRLTVL.

This sequence joins TRBV4-1 and TRBJ1-5; D possibly corresponds to TRBD1 (5 bases). V was pared by 4 bases and J by 11 bases, with 21 bases between. The CDR3 has 15 amino acids. Germline V gives CDR1 MGHRA, CDR2 YSYEKL. CDR3 residues: CASSPQGVAAGAQHF. The CDR3 DNA is TGCGCCAGCAGCCCCCAGGGCGTGGCCGCTGGGGCCCAGCATTTT.

The V gene is TRBV19, the J gene TRBJ2-3, with 8 nucleotides matching TRBD2. The CDR3 spans 16 residues. The V segment lost 4 bases and the J segment 1 base; nucleotides outside the gene matches: 7. The V gene's germline CDR1 is LNHDA and CDR2 SQIVND (reference sequence). CDR3 amino acids: CASSTRTSQGTDTQYF. For the CDR3, the DNA is TGTGCCAGTAGTACCCGGACTAGCCAGGGCACAGATACGCAGTATTTT.

This sequence joins TRBV7-2 and TRBJ2-1, with D tentatively TRBD2 (6 bases). The germline V and J ends were trimmed by 1 base and 10 bases, with 20 bases remaining between them. From germline, CDR1 is SGHTA and CDR2 FQGNSA. This CDR3 has 16 amino acids. The CDR3 DNA follows: TGTGCCAGCAGCTTAGAAGGTGGCGGGACCGGTATAGAGCAGTTCTTC. Protein product: CASSLEGGGTGIEQFF.

The chain joins TRBV12-3 or TRBV12-4 to TRBJ1-1; D call uncertain. The CDR3 is 12 residues long. V was trimmed by 3 bases and J by 0 bases, leaving 2 bases between them. The CDR3, as DNA: TGTGCCAGCAGTTTCATGAACACTGAAGCTTTCTTT. It yields the protein CASSFMNTEAFF.

V gene TRBV7-2 combines with J gene TRBJ2-7; 8 bases are a match to TRBD2. The germline V gene has CDR1 SGHTA and CDR2 FQGNSA. The CDR3 is 15 residues long. V shed 1 base, J shed 3 bases, and the junction held 5 bases outside the gene matches. The CDR3 region has the DNA TGTGCCAGCAGCTTAGGACTAGCGACTAACTACGAGCAGTACTTC. It codes for CASSLGLATNYEQYF.

The chain couples TRBV28 to TRBJ2-7; perhaps TRBD2 as D (5 bases). The CDR3 runs 13 residues. V was shortened by 3 bases and J by 2 bases, with 8 bases between the two germline ends. Germline V gene data show CDR1 as MDHEN and CDR2 as SYDVKM. CDR3 bases: TGTGCCAGCAGTTTCAAGCGGACCTACGAGCAGTACTTC. Translated, it gives CASSFKRTYEQYF.

The genes are TRBV7-2 and TRBJ1-2; D possibly corresponds to TRBD1 (5 bases). Looked up from germline, CDR1 is SGHTA and CDR2 is FQGNSA. Trimming removed 6 bases from V and 4 bases from J, with 15 bases in between. The CDR3 is made up of 14 amino acids. In nucleotides, the CDR3 is TGTGCCAGCAGTCAGGGCGGTGGAGCCTATGGCTACACCTTC. Amino acids: CASSQGGGAYGYTF. Full variable domain (remainder filled in from reference TRBV7-2 and TRBJ1-2): GAGVSQSPSNKVTEKGKDVELRCDPISGHTALYWYRQSLGQGLEFLIYFQGNSAPDKSGLPSDRFSAERTGGSVSTLTIQRTQQEDSAVYLCASSQGGGAYGYTFGSGTRLTVV.

The chain links TRBV5-6 to TRBJ2-5, with D unresolved. The length of the CDR3 is 16 residues. Germline V gives CDR1 SGHDT, CDR2 YYEEEE. The germline V and J ends were trimmed by 0 bases and 5 bases, with 17 bases remaining between them. The CDR3 sequence is CASSLGGRVYYETQYF. The CDR3 DNA reads TGTGCCAGCAGCTTGGGGGGTAGGGTGTACTACGAGACCCAGTACTTC. Combining the CDR3 with reference TRBV5-6 and TRBJ2-5 gives the whole variable domain DAGVTQSPTHLIKTRGQQVTLRCSPKSGHDTVSWYQQALGQGPQFIFQYYEEEERQRGNFPDRFSGHQFPNYSSELNVNALLLGDSALYLCASSLGGRVYYETQYFGPGTRLLVL.